This T cell receptor (beta chain) originates from a study of blood T cell repertoires in COVID-19. Turning to the study itself: The United States, Italy and Spain were the sources of the acute and convalescent COVID-19 samples. T cells, B-cell-depleted T cells, or PBMCs supplied cDNA or gDNA.

Assay: immunoSEQ multiplex PCR; the TCRdb copy retains only in-frame clones and omits some. Of roughly 280,000 clones detected, about 88% appear once; the ten largest clones hold about 3%. Everyone who took part was roughly 18 to 90 years old, and they came from about two dozen US areas. Two negative PCRs, clearance, or symptom resolution characterized the recovered Cohort 3 donors. Germline CDR1 MNHEY, CDR2 SMNVEV (reference sequence). CDR3 length: 15 amino acids. With V trimmed by 4 bases and J by 2 bases, 5 bases remained unmatched. Sequenced: PBMCs or T cells enriched from blood (not recorded which). The receptor's source is a woman aged 50 to 60 who had recovered from COVID-19. The J gene is TRBJ1-2, the V gene TRBV27; 9 positions match TRBD1. The CDR3: CASSSTGGFNYGYTF. The CDR3 DNA reads TGTGCCAGCAGTTCCACAGGGGGCTTCAACTATGGCTACACCTTC.